Presented here are 8 T cell receptor beta chains from one specimen sequenced in a study of blood T cells in healthy people across ages. A J-beta primer mix and a sample-barcoded 5' primer were used in a second PCR of roughly 6 to 11 cycles. From the 5' RACE reads, TCRdb called clonotypes with MiXCR, one entry per CDR3 protein. Of 1.5 million to 2 million distinct CDR3 sequences listed, almost 35% are singletons. Sequences were obtained from blood. The receptors derive from a woman in her 30s in good health.

In its sample, this clonotype was seen a few times. One end of the junction is discordant with germline, which a read error may explain. This chain connects TRBV29-1 to TRBJ1-4, with D hard to call. The CDR3 sequence is 12 residues long. CDR1 is SQVTM, CDR2 ANQGSEA, per germline. In DNA, the CDR3 is TGCGGCGTTGGTAACGTTAATGAAAAACTGTTTTTT. Translating gives CGVGNVNEKLFF.

This clonotype appeared a few times. The V and J genes are TRBV28 and TRBJ2-5; no clear D. CDR1 and CDR2 from the germline V gene are MDHEN and SYDVKM. The CDR3 is 13 amino acids. Trimming pared 5 bases from V and 3 bases from J, leaving 10 bases between. The CDR3: CASSVRVEETQYF. Written as DNA, the CDR3 is TGTGCCAGCAGTGTCCGGGTCGAAGAGACCCAGTACTTC.

This clonotype turned up a few times. The genes are TRBV20-1 and TRBJ2-6; 7 nucleotides match TRBD2. V was pared by 0 bases and J by 2 bases, with 10 bases of the junction left unmatched. The V gene's germline CDR1 is DFQATT and CDR2 SNEGSKA (reference sequence). The CDR3 totals 18 residues. CDR3 sequence (DNA): TGCAGTGCTAGAGATAGCCAGCGGGATTATACTGGGGCCAACGTCCTGACTTTC. It is translated as CSARDSQRDYTGANVLTF.

This clonotype was counted a few times. The chain is built from TRBV12-5 and TRBJ1-1; D is possibly TRBD1 (5 bases). Germline assignment: CDR1 LGHNT and CDR2 FRNRAP. V was shortened by 4 bases and J by 5 bases, with 14 bases between the two germline ends. There are 14 residues in the CDR3. The CDR3 here is CASGSPRGGTEAFF. In DNA form, the CDR3 reads TGTGCTAGTGGTTCGCCTCGGGGGGGTACTGAAGCTTTCTTT.

The genes are TRBV5-1 and TRBJ1-1, with 7 nucleotides matching TRBD1. This CDR3 is built from 14 residues. V lost 4 bases to trimming and J lost 4 bases; unmatched junction nucleotides: 7. Looked up from germline, CDR1 is SGHRS and CDR2 is YFSETQ. CDR3 in DNA: TGCGCCAGCAGCCCTGCAGGGGGGTCCACTGAAGCTTTCTTT. Its protein is CASSPAGGSTEAFF. Drawing the rest from reference TRBV5-1 and TRBJ1-1, the complete variable domain is KAGVTQTPRYLIKTRGQQVTLSCSPISGHRSVSWYQQTPGQGLQFLFEYFSETQRNKGNFPGRFSGRQFSNSRSEMNVSTLELGDSALYLCASSPAGGSTEAFFGQGTRLTVV.

This chain's CDR3 is CASRGPLAGETQYF. CDR3 nucleotides: TGTGCCAGCAGGGGCCCACTAGCGGGTGAGACCCAGTACTTC. The chain couples TRBV2 to TRBJ2-5; 9 nucleotides align to TRBD2. Trimming took 6 bases from V and 5 from J; bases not matched to a gene: 7. Per germline, CDR1 SNHLY and CDR2 FYNNEI. The CDR3 has 14 amino acids.

A single count supports this clonotype. The rearrangement uses TRBV20-1 and TRBJ2-4, with TRBD2 identical over 11 bases. The J call could be wrong; TRBJ2-7 is a better fit for the DNA end. This CDR3 has 16 residues. CDR1 and CDR2 from the germline V gene are DFQATT and SNEGSKA (reference sequence). Here the CDR3 DNA reads TGCAGTGCTAGAGATCTAATAACTAGCGGGAGCTACGAGCAGTACTTC. Translation: CSARDLITSGSYEQYF.

J is TRBJ2-1 and V is TRBV7-2; D is possibly TRBD1 or TRBD2 (6 bases each). V was trimmed by 2 bases and J by 7 bases, leaving 15 bases between them. This CDR3 is 15 amino acids long. Germline CDR1 is SGHTA and CDR2 is FQGNSA. DNA of the CDR3: TGTGCCAGCAGCTTAAGGGGGGCCGGGTGGAATGAGCAGTTCTTC. Protein: CASSLRGAGWNEQFF.